The clone carrying this T cell receptor (beta chain) was detected only once. The data belong to a study of blood T cell repertoires in COVID-19. Study background: Spain, Italy and the United States supplied samples that represented acute and convalescent COVID-19.

Method: immunoSEQ multiplex PCR; TCRdb's copy keeps in-frame clones and lacks some. The sample contains 310,000 or so clones, roughly 85% of which appear only once. Participants were aged roughly 18 to 89 years, lived in 24 US areas, and enrolled virtually. This clonotype was sampled from a middle-aged woman who had recovered from COVID-19. Material: PBMCs or T cells enriched from blood (not recorded which).

The CDR3 loop is CSASSRDRGPLAYEQYF. DNA of the CDR3: TGTTCGGCGTCGTCCCGGGACAGGGGACCTCTTGCCTACGAGCAGTACTTC. The V gene is TRBV2, the J gene TRBJ2-7; TRBD1 matches at 10 bases. Per the germline V gene, CDR1 is SNHLY and CDR2 is FYNNEI. CDR3 length equals 17 residues.